The 5 T cell receptor beta chains in this list originate from one sample, sequenced in a study of PD-1 blockade in classical Hodgkin lymphoma. Relapses following autologous stem cell transplantation were seen in all patients, with brentuximab vedotin exposure varying. Using immunoSEQ multiplex PCR, the repertoire was profiled, and TCRdb retains in-frame clones only, with some absent. The table has about 25,000 clones, roughly three quarters seen once. Sequenced here: peripheral blood mononuclear cells (PBMCs), sampled at baseline. The source is a human donor with classical Hodgkin lymphoma.

The chain employs TRBV19 and TRBJ1-4; D ambiguous. V lost 3 bases to trimming and J lost 6 bases, with 14 bases between them. The CDR3 has 15 residues. Germline CDR1 and CDR2: LNHDA and SQIVND (reference sequence). CDR3 nucleotides: TGTGCCAGTAGTATCCTTAACGAGAATTATGAAAAACTGTTTTTT. It translates to CASSILNENYEKLFF.

This clone is medium-sized within its sample. The rearrangement links TRBV5-4 to TRBJ2-3, with D uncertain. The CDR3 runs 15 residues. V was trimmed by 0 bases and J by 2 bases, leaving 10 bases between them. Germline V CDR1 and CDR2: SGHNT, YYREEE (reference sequence). The CDR3 DNA sequence: TGTGCCAGCAGCTTGGGAGATTTCTCCACAGATACGCAGTATTTT. It codes for CASSLGDFSTDTQYF.

The V call is TRBV2, the J call TRBJ2-3, with 12 positions matching TRBD2. The CDR3 spans 14 residues. Per the germline V gene, CDR1 is SNHLY and CDR2 is FYNNEI. V shed 8 bases and J 6 bases; nucleotides not matched to a gene: 6. The CDR3 DNA follows: TGTGCCAGCGGACTAGCGGGGACGGGGGATACGCAGTATTTT. It is translated as CASGLAGTGDTQYF.

V gene TRBV4-1 combines with J gene TRBJ1-4, with D unclear. The CDR3 has 15 residues. Trimming took off 1 base at V and 10 bases at J, with 16 bases between the two ends. Per the germline V gene, CDR1 is MGHRA and CDR2 is YSYEKL. This CDR3 reads CASSQVGGRIGKLFF. Written as DNA, the CDR3 is TGCGCCAGCAGCCAAGTTGGAGGGCGTATAGGAAAACTGTTTTTT.

The V call is TRBV7-9, the J call TRBJ1-3, with D uncertain. The germline V gene encodes CDR1 SEHNR and CDR2 FQNEAQ (reference sequence). V lost 2 bases and J lost 0, with 17 bases in between. There are 18 residues in the CDR3. The CDR3 protein is CASSLRLSRVVSGNTIYF. The CDR3 DNA is TGTGCCAGCAGCTTACGCCTCAGCCGAGTTGTCTCTGGAAACACCATATATTTT.